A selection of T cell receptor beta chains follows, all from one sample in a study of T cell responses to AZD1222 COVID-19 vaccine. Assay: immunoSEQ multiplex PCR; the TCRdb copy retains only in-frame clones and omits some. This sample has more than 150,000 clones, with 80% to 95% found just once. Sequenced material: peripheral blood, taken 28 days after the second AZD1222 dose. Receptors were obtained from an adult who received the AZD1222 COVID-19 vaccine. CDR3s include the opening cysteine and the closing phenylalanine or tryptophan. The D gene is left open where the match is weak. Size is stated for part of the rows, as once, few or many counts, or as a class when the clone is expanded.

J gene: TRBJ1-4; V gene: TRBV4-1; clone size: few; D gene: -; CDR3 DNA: TGCGCCAGCAGACTTCAGGGGTCTAATGAAAAACTGTTTTTT; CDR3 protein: CASRLQGSNEKLFF
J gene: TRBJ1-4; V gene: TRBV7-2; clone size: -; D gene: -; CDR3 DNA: TGTGCCAGCAGCTTAGATGGGAATAATGAAAAACTGTTTTTT; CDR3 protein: CASSLDGNNEKLFF
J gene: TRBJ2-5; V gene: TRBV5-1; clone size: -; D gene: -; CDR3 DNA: TGCGCCAGCAGCGCCCAGGACGGGGGACGAGAGACCCAGTACTTC; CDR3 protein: CASSAQDGGRETQYF
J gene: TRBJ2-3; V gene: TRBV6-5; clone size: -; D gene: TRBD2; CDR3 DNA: TGTGCCAGCACTAGCGGACCCACAGATACGCAGTATTTT; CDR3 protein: CASTSGPTDTQYF
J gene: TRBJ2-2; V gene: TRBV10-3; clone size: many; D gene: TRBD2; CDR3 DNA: TGTGCCATCACCGCGACTAGCGGGGTGAACACCGGGGAGCTGTTTTTT; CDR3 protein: CAITATSGVNTGELFF
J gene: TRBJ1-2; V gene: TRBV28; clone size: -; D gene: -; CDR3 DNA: TGTGCCAGCAGTTTGGAGGAGGGAGGGAGTGATGGCTACACCTTC; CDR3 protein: CASSLEEGGSDGYTF
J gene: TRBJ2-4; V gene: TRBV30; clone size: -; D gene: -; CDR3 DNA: TGTGCCTGGGAAGACACTAGGACTCAGTACTTC; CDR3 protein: CAWEDTRTQYF
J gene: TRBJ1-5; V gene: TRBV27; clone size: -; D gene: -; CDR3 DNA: TGTGCCAGCAGTCTTACAGGACAGCCCCAGCATTTT; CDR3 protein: CASSLTGQPQHF
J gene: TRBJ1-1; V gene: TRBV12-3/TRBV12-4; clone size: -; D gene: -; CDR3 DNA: TGTGCCAGCAGCCGCAGGGGAGCTGAAGCTTTCTTT; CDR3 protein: CASSRRGAEAFF
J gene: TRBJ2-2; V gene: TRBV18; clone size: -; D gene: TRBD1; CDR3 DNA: TGTGCCAGCTCACCCTTCAGGGGGCCGGAGACCGGGGAGCTGTTTTTT; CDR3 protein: CASSPFRGPETGELFF
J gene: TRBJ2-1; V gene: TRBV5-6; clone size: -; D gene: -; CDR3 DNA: TGTGCCAGCAGCTCTGGACCCTGGGGGCCGAATGAGCAGTTCTTC; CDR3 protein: CASSSGPWGPNEQFF
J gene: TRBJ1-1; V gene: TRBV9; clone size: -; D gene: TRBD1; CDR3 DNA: TGTGCCAGCAGCGCCTGGGGGACAGGCCGTGATATGAACACTGAAGCTTTCTTT; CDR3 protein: CASSAWGTGRDMNTEAFF
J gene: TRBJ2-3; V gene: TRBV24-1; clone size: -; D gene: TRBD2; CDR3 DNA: TGTGCCACCAGTGATTTTCCTAGCGGGAGGAACACAGATACGCAGTATTTT; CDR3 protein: CATSDFPSGRNTDTQYF
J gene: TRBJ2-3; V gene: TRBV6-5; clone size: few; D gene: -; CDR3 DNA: TGTGCCAGCAAACTGACCACGGCCGCCACAGATACGCAGTATTTT; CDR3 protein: CASKLTTAATDTQYF
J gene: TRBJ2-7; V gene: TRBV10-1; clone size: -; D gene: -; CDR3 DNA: TGCGCCAGCAGTGATTCGGGGGACGAGCAGTACTTC; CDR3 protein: CASSDSGDEQYF
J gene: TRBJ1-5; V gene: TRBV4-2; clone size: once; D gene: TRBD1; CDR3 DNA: TGTGCCAGCAGCCAAGGAGGGACAGGGAACAATCAGCCCCAGCATTTT; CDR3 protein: CASSQGGTGNNQPQHF
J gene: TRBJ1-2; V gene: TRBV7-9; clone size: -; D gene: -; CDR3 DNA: TGTGCCAGCAGCTTAGCGACAGAGACGGGCTACACCTTC; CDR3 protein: CASSLATETGYTF
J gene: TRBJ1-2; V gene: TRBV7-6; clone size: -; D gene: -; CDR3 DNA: TGTGCCAGCAGGCCAGTCGACAGCCTGTATGGCTACACCTTC; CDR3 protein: CASRPVDSLYGYTF
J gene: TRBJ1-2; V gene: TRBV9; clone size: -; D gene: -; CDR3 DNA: TGTGCCAGCAGCGTAGTAGGTACCTCCTATGGCTACACCTTC; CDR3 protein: CASSVVGTSYGYTF
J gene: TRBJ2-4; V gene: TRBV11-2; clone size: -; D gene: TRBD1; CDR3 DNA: TGTGCCAGCAGTCAACTTGACAGGGGCGGGGTAGCCAAAAACATTCAGTACTTC; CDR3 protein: CASSQLDRGGVAKNIQYF
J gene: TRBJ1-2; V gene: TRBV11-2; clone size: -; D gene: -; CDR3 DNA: TGTGCCAGCAGCTTAGGAGGGACAAATCATGCCTATGGCTACACCTTC; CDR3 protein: CASSLGGTNHAYGYTF
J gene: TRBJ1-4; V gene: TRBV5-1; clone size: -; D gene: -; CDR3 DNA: TGCGCCAGCTCCTTGGGGGGGGGAAAGGAAAAACTGTTTTTT; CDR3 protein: CASSLGGGKEKLFF
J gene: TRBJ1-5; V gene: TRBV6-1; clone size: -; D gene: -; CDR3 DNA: TGTGCCAGCAGTGACCGGACTGGAGGTCAGCCCCAGCATTTT; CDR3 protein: CASSDRTGGQPQHF